The 29 T cell receptor beta chains below were found in one sample sequenced in a study of PD-1 blockade in classical Hodgkin lymphoma. Generated by immunoSEQ multiplex PCR, the TCRdb table keeps only in-frame clones and is missing some. This sample has roughly 77,000 clones; about 93% occur once, and the top ten carry roughly 2.6%. The time point denotes: newly diagnosed, previously untreated cHL patient sample. Sample: peripheral blood mononuclear cells (PBMCs). The receptors stem from a human donor with classical Hodgkin lymphoma.

The V gene is TRBV28, the J gene TRBJ1-1; 8 bases are shared with TRBD1. The J segment lost 1 base and the V segment lost 1 base, leaving 2 bases of the junction unmatched. Looked up from germline, CDR1 is MDHEN and CDR2 is SYDVKM. This CDR3 contains 15 residues. This chain's CDR3 is CASSLFGQGNTEAFF. The CDR3 bases are TGTGCCAGCAGTTTATTTGGACAGGGGAACACTGAAGCTTTCTTT.

This sequence joins TRBV4-1 and TRBJ1-1; D perhaps matches TRBD1 (5 bases). The length of the CDR3 is 14 residues. Trimming shortened V by 2 bases and J by 2 bases, and 9 bases separated the two germline ends. Per germline, CDR1 MGHRA and CDR2 YSYEKL. CDR3 sequence reads: CASSQPGGNTEAFF. The DNA of the CDR3 is TGCGCCAGCAGCCAACCGGGGGGTAACACTGAAGCTTTCTTT.

V and J are TRBV7-2 and TRBJ2-7; either TRBD1 or TRBD2 may fit D (5 bases each). Deletions cut 1 base from V and 3 bases from J, with 13 bases between. CDR3 length equals 15 residues. CDR1 is SGHTA, CDR2 FQGNSA, per germline. CDR3 DNA: TGTGCCAGCAGCTTAGTCTCAGGGACCCACTACGAGCAGTACTTC. Its translation is CASSLVSGTHYEQYF.

The chain uses TRBV6-1 and TRBJ2-6; maybe TRBD2 (7 bases). From germline, CDR1 is MNHNS and CDR2 SASEGT. V gave up 2 bases and J gave up 0 bases, with 14 bases separating them. CDR3 size: 18 residues. The CDR3 DNA sequence: TGTGCCAGCAGTGAACGGACGGGGGGCACCTCTGGGGCCAACGTCCTGACTTTC. It yields the protein CASSERTGGTSGANVLTF.

This chain links TRBV5-1 with TRBJ2-3; the D is unclear. The CDR3 contains 12 residues. V shed 7 bases and J shed 4 bases, with 10 bases lying between them. CDR1 and CDR2 from the germline V gene are SGHRS and YFSETQ. The CDR3 spells CASGRVADTQYF. CDR3 in DNA: TGCGCCAGCGGTAGGGTCGCAGATACGCAGTATTTT.

The rearrangement joins TRBV7-6 to TRBJ2-7; no clear D. V lost 2 bases and J lost 3, with 5 bases in between. Germline V CDR1 and CDR2: SGHVS, FNYEAQ. The CDR3 is 12 amino acids. CDR3: CASSLSNYEQYF. CDR3 in DNA: TGTGCCAGCAGCTTAAGTAACTACGAGCAGTACTTC.

The chain combines TRBV2 with TRBJ1-1; D possibly corresponds to TRBD1 (5 bases). CDR3 length: 18 amino acids. In germline, CDR1 is SNHLY, CDR2 FYNNEI. Trimming left V 8 bases short and J 3 bases short, with 28 bases between. CDR3 residues: CASCCPWGRGTWDTEAFF. CDR3 DNA: TGTGCCAGCTGCTGTCCGTGGGGCCGCGGGACGTGGGACACTGAAGCTTTCTTT.

The chain employs TRBV29-1 and TRBJ2-5, with D possibly TRBD2 on 6 matching bases. CDR1 and CDR2 from the germline V gene are SQVTM and ANQGSEA. This CDR3 contains 12 residues. The ends were cut back, 7 bases at V and 2 bases at J, with 11 bases in the middle. The CDR3 DNA sequence: TGCAGCGCCCGGGGGATACAAGAGACCCAGTACTTC. Protein: CSARGIQETQYF.

The chain couples TRBV18 to TRBJ2-2; TRBD1 matches at 10 bases. Germline V lookup: CDR1 KGHSH, CDR2 LQKENI. CDR3 length: 17 amino acids. The J segment lost 3 bases and the V segment lost 1 base, leaving 5 bases of the junction unmatched. The CDR3 sequence: CASSPLEDRGYTGELFF. The CDR3 DNA follows: TGTGCCAGCTCACCACTCGAGGACAGGGGGTACACCGGGGAGCTGTTTTTT.

This chain joins TRBV6-5 and TRBJ2-7; tentatively, D is TRBD2 (5 bases). Trimming shortened V by 7 bases and J by 6 bases, and 19 bases separated the two germline ends. The CDR3 totals 14 residues. Per the germline V gene, CDR1 is MNHEY and CDR2 is SVGAGI. The CDR3 sequence: CASTPGTSLFEQYF. Written as DNA, the CDR3 is TGTGCCAGCACCCCCGGAACTAGTCTCTTCGAGCAGTACTTC.

The chain links TRBV7-9 to TRBJ2-7; D is undetermined. Trimming stripped 1 base from V and 3 bases from J, with 7 bases between. Germline values: CDR1 SEHNR, CDR2 FQNEAQ (reference sequence). The CDR3 covers 13 residues. This CDR3 reads CASSLGLGYEQYF. The CDR3 nucleotides are TGTGCCAGCAGCTTAGGACTTGGCTACGAGCAGTACTTC. Full variable domain (rest looked up from reference TRBV7-9 and TRBJ2-7): DTGVSQNPRHKITKRGQNVTFRCDPISEHNRLYWYRQTLGQGPEFLTYFQNEAQLEKSRLLSDRFSAERPKGSFSTLEIQRTEQGDSAMYLCASSLGLGYEQYFGPGTRLTVT.

Written as DNA, the CDR3 is TGTGCCACCAGCAGAGAGCGCGTCCCCGATACGCAGTATTTT. This gives the protein CATSRERVPDTQYF. The chain combines TRBV15 with TRBJ2-3, with unresolved D. V lost 0 bases to trimming and J lost 6 bases, with 10 bases between them. The germline V gene has CDR1 LNHNV and CDR2 YYDKDF (reference sequence). The CDR3 spans 14 residues. Together with reference TRBV15 and TRBJ2-3, the CDR3 gives the full variable domain: DAMVIQNPRYQVTQFGKPVTLSCSQTLNHNVMYWYQQKSSQAPKLLFHYYDKDFNNEADTPDNFQSRRPNTSFCFLDIRSPGLGDTAMYLCATSRERVPDTQYFGPGTRLTVL.

The chain links TRBV5-4 to TRBJ1-1, with D unclear. Germline assignment: CDR1 SGHNT and CDR2 YYREEE (reference sequence). The CDR3 loop spans 11 amino acids. V was pared by 4 bases and J by 10 bases, with 11 bases between. The CDR3 DNA follows: TGTGCCAGCAGCCCGGGGATCGGAGCTTTCTTT. This encodes CASSPGIGAFF.

In this sample, this clone turned up once. The CDR3 DNA reads TGTGCCAGCAGTGATCCGGGTCGAAGGGGTGATCAGCCCCAGCATTTT. Translated: CASSDPGRRGDQPQHF. This sequence joins TRBV25-1 and TRBJ1-5; tentatively, D is TRBD1 (5 bases). The germline CDR1 and CDR2 sequences are MGHDK and SYGVNS. The CDR3 is made up of 16 amino acids. The V end was cut by 3 bases, the J end by 5 bases, with 17 bases between.

On this clone: Other nucleotide sequences in the sample specify the same CDR3. The V gene is TRBV19, the J gene TRBJ1-1; no clear D gene. Germline V gene lookup returns CDR1 LNHDA and CDR2 SQIVND (reference sequence). V was trimmed by 7 bases and J by 3 bases, leaving 9 bases between them. The CDR3 runs to 12 residues. CDR3 DNA sequence: TGTGCCAGTATAGGGCGGTACACTGAAGCTTTCTTT. It encodes CASIGRYTEAFF.

CDR3 sequence: CASAAGRSPLHF. The CDR3 coding sequence is TGTGCCAGCGCCGCGGGGCGCTCACCCCTCCACTTT. The rearrangement links TRBV27 to TRBJ1-6; a possible D gene is TRBD1 (5 bases). CDR1 and CDR2 (germline): MNHEY, SMNVEV (reference sequence). The V gene lost 8 bases and the J gene lost 10 bases, with 12 bases spanning the gap. The CDR3 length is 12 residues.

J is TRBJ1-1 and V is TRBV5-1; no clear D. V was cut by 6 bases and J by 1 base, with 13 bases left in between. CDR1 SGHRS and CDR2 YFSETQ come from the germline V gene. There are 14 residues in the CDR3. CDR3 amino acids: CASKPYDGNTEAFF. In DNA, the CDR3 is TGCGCCAGCAAGCCATACGATGGGAACACTGAAGCTTTCTTT.

The rearrangement joins TRBV18 to TRBJ2-5; maybe TRBD2 (6 bases). The germline V and J ends were trimmed by 4 bases and 4 bases, with 10 bases remaining between them. Per the germline V gene, CDR1 is KGHSH and CDR2 is LQKENI. This CDR3 comprises 13 residues. CDR3 loop: CASSRKGGETQYF. CDR3 nucleotide sequence: TGTGCCAGCTCACGTAAGGGAGGAGAGACCCAGTACTTC.

The rearrangement uses TRBV5-1 and TRBJ2-1; 8 bases are shared with TRBD1. This CDR3 spans 14 amino acids. Germline V CDR1 and CDR2: SGHRS, YFSETQ. The trim removed 5 bases at V and 5 bases at J, leaving 6 bases unmatched. The CDR3 sequence is CASRTGDTNNEQFF. As DNA, the CDR3 is TGCGCCAGCAGGACAGGGGACACTAACAATGAGCAGTTCTTC.

The chain couples TRBV11-2 to TRBJ2-7; TRBD1 matches at 7 bases. Germline assignment: CDR1 SGHAT and CDR2 FQNNGV. CDR3 size: 15 residues. J gave up 0 bases and V 0 bases, and 2 bases lay outside the gene matches. The CDR3, as DNA: TGTGCCAGCAGCTTAGAAACAGGGGCCTCCTACGAGCAGTACTTC. Its translation: CASSLETGASYEQYF.

This chain joins TRBV12-1 and TRBJ2-5; TRBD2 is the table's D call, not checked against the DNA. TRBV12-1 is marked as a pseudogene. The CDR3 is made up of 15 amino acids. This CDR3 reads CASSTRLGPQETQYF. Here the CDR3 DNA reads TGTGCCAGCAGCACCCGACTAGGGCCCCAAGAGACCCAGTACTTC.

The chain couples TRBV21-1 to TRBJ1-5; the table's D call of TRBD1 was not tested on the DNA. TRBV21-1 is recorded as a pseudogene. This CDR3 region has 17 residues. The CDR3 is CASSNSGAALAITPQHF. The CDR3 nucleotides read TGTGCCAGCAGCAACTCAGGGGCAGCTCTAGCAATCACCCCCCAGCATTTT.

The rearrangement links TRBV11-2 to TRBJ1-2; TRBD1 might be the D (5 bases). The germline gives CDR1 SGHAT, CDR2 FQNNGV. The CDR3 is 13 amino acids. Trimming cost V 0 bases and J 8 bases, with 10 bases left between them. DNA of the CDR3: TGTGCCAGCAGCTTAGAGGACACTCGCGGCTACACCTTC. Its translation: CASSLEDTRGYTF.

J is TRBJ1-5 and V is TRBV15; D gene ambiguous. The CDR3 covers 16 residues. V was pared by 4 bases and J by 5 bases, with 18 bases between. Germline-derived CDR1 and CDR2 are LNHNV and YYDKDF (reference sequence). Here the CDR3 DNA reads TGTGCCACCAGCAAACAACTGGGCTCAGGTCATCAGCCCCAGCATTTT. It yields the protein CATSKQLGSGHQPQHF.

This chain links TRBV29-1 with TRBJ2-3; a possible D gene is TRBD1 (6 bases). V lost 7 bases and J lost 4, with 12 bases in between. The CDR3 loop spans 12 amino acids. CDR1 SQVTM and CDR2 ANQGSEA come from the germline V gene. CDR3 sequence reads: CSGGQSADTQYF. The CDR3 DNA reads as TGCAGCGGCGGACAGTCCGCAGATACGCAGTATTTT.

The chain uses TRBV7-2 and TRBJ2-7, with D unclear. The germline gives CDR1 SGHTA, CDR2 FQGNSA. Trimming left V 7 bases short and J 4 bases short, with 17 bases between. CDR3 length: 14 amino acids. The CDR3 here is CASTRFVSSYEQYF. CDR3 sequence (DNA): TGTGCCAGCACCCGCTTTGTTTCCTCATACGAGCAGTACTTC.

The chain carries TRBV29-1 and TRBJ1-5; D uncertain. CDR1 is SQVTM and CDR2 is ANQGSEA in the germline V gene. The CDR3 spans 13 residues. V lost 7 bases and J 1 base, leaving 11 bases between the germline ends. The CDR3 loop is CSARIGSNQPQHF. Written as DNA, the CDR3 is TGCAGCGCTAGAATCGGAAGCAATCAGCCCCAGCATTTT.

The rearrangement joins TRBV9 to TRBJ1-1, with D uncertain. Germline V gives CDR1 SGDLS, CDR2 YYNGEE. The germline V and J ends were trimmed by 0 bases and 4 bases, with 7 bases remaining between them. The CDR3 is 13 residues long. DNA for the CDR3: TGTGCCAGCAGCGTAGCTACGAGCACTGAAGCTTTCTTT. It codes for CASSVATSTEAFF.

The chain links TRBV2 to TRBJ2-5; possible D gene TRBD1, 6 bases. Trimming stripped 8 bases from V and 4 bases from J, with 8 bases between. The CDR3 runs to 11 residues. CDR1 is SNHLY and CDR2 is FYNNEI in the germline V gene. This CDR3 reads CASQGGETQYF. The CDR3 bases are TGTGCCAGCCAAGGGGGAGAGACCCAGTACTTC.